The 17 T cell receptor beta chains below come from one sample, sequenced in a study of T cell changes during pregnancy in multiple sclerosis. Sequencing used immunoSEQ multiplex PCR; TCRdb keeps in-frame clones, though not all of them. This table has tens of thousands of clones, around 93% appearing once. The source material was peripheral blood, sampled in the third trimester of pregnancy. Receptors were obtained from a female donor in good health, enrolled as a control in a pregnancy study.

The chain links TRBV10-3 to TRBJ1-5, with 7 bases that match TRBD1. Trimming cost V 7 bases and J 3 bases; bases outside gene matches: 9. The CDR3 consists of 15 residues. Germline CDR1 and CDR2: ENHRY and SYGVKD. The CDR3 DNA sequence: TGTGCCATCAACGGGGGGGACAGCCCCAATCAGCCCCAGCATTTT. This codes for CAINGGDSPNQPQHF.

This clone has just a few counts. The V call is TRBV25-1, the J call TRBJ2-5; possible D gene TRBD1, 6 bases. The V end lost 5 bases, the J end lost 4 bases, and 14 bases lay between the germline ends. The CDR3 has 14 amino acids. Germline V CDR1 and CDR2: MGHDK, SYGVNS. CDR3 amino acids: CASSSRTDTETQYF. Written as DNA, the CDR3 is TGTGCCAGCAGTTCCAGGACAGATACAGAGACCCAGTACTTC.

This clone has just a few counts. The chain employs TRBV18 and TRBJ1-1; TRBD1 agrees at 8 bases. The V gene end was trimmed by 1 base and the J gene end by 3 bases; junction bases not matched to a gene: 4. Germline V gives CDR1 KGHSH, CDR2 LQKENI. There are 15 residues in the CDR3. The CDR3 is CASSPRTGRDTEAFF. In DNA, the CDR3 is TGTGCCAGCTCACCACGGACAGGGCGGGACACTGAAGCTTTCTTT.

V and J are TRBV5-1 and TRBJ2-5, with 8 bases identical to TRBD1. The CDR3 loop spans 14 amino acids. Germline V gene sequence: CDR1 SGHRS, CDR2 YFSETQ. J lost 2 bases, V lost 3 bases, and 3 bases had no gene match. The DNA of the CDR3 is TGCGCCAGCAGCTGGGGACAGGTACAAGAGACCCAGTACTTC. This gives the protein CASSWGQVQETQYF.

The V and J genes are TRBV5-4 and TRBJ1-5; possibly TRBD1 for D (6 bases). This CDR3 is 14 amino acids long. Trimming took 4 bases from V and 7 from J, leaving 15 bases between them. Germline-derived CDR1 and CDR2 are SGHNT and YYREEE (reference sequence). CDR3 loop: CASSVGGPGQPQHF. In DNA, the CDR3 is TGTGCCAGCAGCGTGGGGGGGCCCGGACAGCCCCAGCATTTT.

This chain joins TRBV10-3 and TRBJ2-1; D perhaps matches TRBD1 (5 bases). Germline V gene lookup returns CDR1 ENHRY and CDR2 SYGVKD. Trimming cost V 4 bases and J 0 bases, with 10 bases left between them. The CDR3 covers 15 residues. The CDR3 DNA is TGTGCCATCAGTGGACAGAGGAGCTCCTACAATGAGCAGTTCTTC. Amino acid sequence: CAISGQRSSYNEQFF.

The chain is built from TRBV6-1 and TRBJ2-3; 11 bases map to TRBD2. The CDR3 sequence is 14 residues long. V trimming: 4 bases; J trimming: 6 bases; junction bases outside the gene matches: 3. The germline gives CDR1 MNHNS, CDR2 SASEGT. DNA for the CDR3: TGTGCCAGCAGTGGACTAGCGGGAAGGGATACGCAGTATTTT. This gives the protein CASSGLAGRDTQYF.

V usage is TRBV5-1 and J usage is TRBJ1-3, with D possibly being TRBD1 (5 bases). CDR3 length: 14 residues. CDR1 and CDR2 (germline): SGHRS, YFSETQ. V dropped 0 bases and J dropped 4 bases, with 8 bases sitting between them. Here the CDR3 DNA reads TGCGCCAGCAGCTTGGCCGACAGCGGAAACACCATATATTTT. This codes for CASSLADSGNTIYF. The full variable domain, in which reference TRBV5-1 and TRBJ1-3 provide the parts outside the CDR3, is KAGVTQTPRYLIKTRGQQVTLSCSPISGHRSVSWYQQTPGQGLQFLFEYFSETQRNKGNFPGRFSGRQFSNSRSEMNVSTLELGDSALYLCASSLADSGNTIYFGEGSWLTVV.

V gene TRBV10-3 combines with J gene TRBJ1-4, with a weak D call TRBD1 (5 bases). Germline V lookup: CDR1 ENHRY, CDR2 SYGVKD. V lost 0 bases, J lost 7 bases, and 12 bases lay in between. The CDR3 extends over 15 amino acids. CDR3 residues: CAISESGRGGEKLFF. The CDR3 nucleotides are TGTGCCATCAGTGAGTCTGGGAGGGGCGGTGAAAAACTGTTTTTT.

The rearrangement uses TRBV7-2 and TRBJ2-1; 16 nucleotides agree with TRBD2. The V segment lost 5 bases and the J segment 9 bases; nucleotides outside the gene matches: 4. The CDR3 length is 15 residues. Germline V lookup: CDR1 SGHTA, CDR2 FQGNSA. CDR3 in amino acids: CASSPGTSGRGEQFF. The CDR3 DNA reads as TGTGCCAGCAGCCCCGGGACTAGCGGGAGGGGTGAGCAGTTCTTC.

This clone was observed a single time. The chain combines TRBV13 with TRBJ2-7; perhaps TRBD1 as D (6 bases). Germline-derived CDR1 and CDR2 are PRHDT and FYEKMQ (reference sequence). This CDR3 is 13 amino acids long. Trimming left V 3 bases short and J 2 bases short, with 8 bases between. In DNA, the CDR3 is TGTGCCAGCAGCTTCGCAGGGGCCTACGAGCAGTACTTC. This sequence encodes CASSFAGAYEQYF.

The chain is built from TRBV5-6 and TRBJ1-1; D is possibly TRBD1 (5 bases). There are 14 residues in the CDR3. Trimming stripped 2 bases from V and 0 bases from J, with 8 bases between. CDR1 and CDR2 (germline): SGHDT, YYEEEE. CDR3 coding DNA: TGTGCCAGCAGCTTAGGCAGGGTGAACACTGAAGCTTTCTTT. Translated, it gives CASSLGRVNTEAFF. Filled out from reference TRBV5-6 and TRBJ1-1, the complete variable domain reads DAGVTQSPTHLIKTRGQQVTLRCSPKSGHDTVSWYQQALGQGPQFIFQYYEEEERQRGNFPDRFSGHQFPNYSSELNVNALLLGDSALYLCASSLGRVNTEAFFGQGTRLTVV.

This chain joins TRBV19 and TRBJ1-3; D gene uncertain. The germline gives CDR1 LNHDA, CDR2 SQIVND (reference sequence). V lost 7 bases to trimming and J lost 4 bases, with 11 bases between them. CDR3 length: 13 residues. The CDR3 nucleotides read TGTGCCAGTAAGCTGGGCCCAGGAAACACCATATATTTT. It yields the protein CASKLGPGNTIYF. The full variable domain, in which reference TRBV19 and TRBJ1-3 provide the parts outside the CDR3, is DGGITQSPKYLFRKEGQNVTLSCEQNLNHDAMYWYRQDPGQGLRLIYYSQIVNDFQKGDIAEGYSVSREKKESFPLTVTSAQKNPTAFYLCASKLGPGNTIYFGEGSWLTVV.

This rearrangement joins TRBV5-1 to TRBJ2-1; the match to TRBD2 covers 8 bases. Germline V gene lookup returns CDR1 SGHRS and CDR2 YFSETQ. V lost 0 bases and J lost 4; bases outside the gene matches: 3. The CDR3 loop spans 15 amino acids. The CDR3 bases are TGCGCCAGCAGCTTGGAACTAGCGGAATACAATGAGCAGTTCTTC. Its translation: CASSLELAEYNEQFF.

V gene TRBV5-1 combines with J gene TRBJ2-1; 8 bases line up with TRBD1. Per germline, CDR1 SGHRS and CDR2 YFSETQ. The CDR3 sequence is 14 residues long. With 2 bases clipped from V and 5 bases from J, the junction kept 3 bases outside the gene matches. The CDR3 sequence is CASSLQGEDNEQFF. CDR3 coding DNA: TGCGCCAGCAGCTTACAGGGGGAGGACAATGAGCAGTTCTTC.

This clone came up once. This rearrangement joins TRBV28 to TRBJ2-1; 8 bases align to TRBD2. This CDR3 spans 18 amino acids. In germline, CDR1 is MDHEN, CDR2 SYDVKM. The ends lost 4 bases at V and 4 bases at J; junction bases unmatched: 15. The CDR3: CASSWDGSGGPRYNEQFF. CDR3 nucleotide sequence: TGTGCCAGCAGTTGGGACGGATCGGGAGGGCCTCGGTACAATGAGCAGTTCTTC.

The chain recombines TRBV7-2 with TRBJ2-1; 7 bases match TRBD2. The CDR3 runs to 17 residues. Germline CDR1 is SGHTA and CDR2 is FQGNSA. The trim removed 4 bases at V and 4 bases at J, leaving 13 bases unmatched. The CDR3 reads CASSSGVRLAEYNEQFF. The CDR3 nucleotides read TGTGCCAGCAGCTCGGGGGTTCGCCTAGCGGAATACAATGAGCAGTTCTTC. The variable domain in full, with the rest retrieved from reference TRBV7-2 and TRBJ2-1, is GAGVSQSPSNKVTEKGKDVELRCDPISGHTALYWYRQSLGQGLEFLIYFQGNSAPDKSGLPSDRFSAERTGGSVSTLTIQRTQQEDSAVYLCASSSGVRLAEYNEQFFGPGTRLTVL.